This T cell receptor (beta chain) was captured by sequencing in a study of OX40 agonist ivuxolimab in advanced cancers. In the study overall: In this trial design, patients received ivuxolimab intravenously at 0.01 to 10 mg/kg every 2 weeks. Three patients showed partial responses: one hepatocellular carcinoma and two cutaneous melanoma cases.

Sequencing was performed with immunoSEQ multiplex PCR; in TCRdb, only in-frame clones are kept and a portion is missing. The table has tens of thousands of clones, 75% to 95% seen once. Regarding the study as a whole: It was not determined which antigens were specifically recognized by the peripheral T cells that had undergone clonal expansion.

The length of the CDR3 is 16 residues. Trimming removed 5 bases from V and 5 bases from J; junction bases left unmatched: 5. CDR1 is MNHEY and CDR2 is SMNVEV in the germline V gene (reference sequence). On this clone itself: Antigen specificity is unknown.

The sequence was collected from an adult with an advanced solid tumor such as melanoma, head and neck, liver or kidney cancer. The sample here was CD4+ or CD8+ T cells sorted from blood, taken in a trial of the OX40 agonist ivuxolimab. This chain joins TRBV27 and TRBJ2-1, with 14 bases that match TRBD2. In nucleotides, the CDR3 is TGTGCCAGCAGTCCAGGGACTAGCGGGAGTCACAATGAGCAGTTCTTC. It translates to CASSPGTSGSHNEQFF.